Below are 20 T cell receptor beta chains sequenced from a single sample in a study of graft-versus-host responses after intestinal transplantation. These receptors' targets are unknown. Generated by immunoSEQ multiplex PCR, the TCRdb table keeps only in-frame clones and is missing some. The table lists about 70,000 clones, 85% to 90% of them singletons. The source was unstimulated CD8+ T cells sorted from spleen or lymph node cells, collected before transplant. These TCRs come from a human donor who was the organ donor for an intestinal transplant.

This sequence joins TRBV7-9 and TRBJ1-1; D gene uncertain. The V end lost 5 bases, the J end lost 6 bases, and 7 bases lay between the germline ends. The CDR3 is 11 amino acids. In germline, CDR1 is SEHNR, CDR2 FQNEAQ (reference sequence). The CDR3 here is CASSREPEAFF. The CDR3 DNA is TGTGCCAGCAGCCGCGAGCCTGAAGCTTTCTTT. Full variable domain (remainder filled in from reference TRBV7-9 and TRBJ1-1): DTGVSQNPRHKITKRGQNVTFRCDPISEHNRLYWYRQTLGQGPEFLTYFQNEAQLEKSRLLSDRFSAERPKGSFSTLEIQRTEQGDSAMYLCASSREPEAFFGQGTRLTVV.

The chain joins TRBV7-6 to TRBJ1-1; D ambiguous. CDR1 is SGHVS, CDR2 FNYEAQ, per germline. Trimming shortened V by 5 bases and J by 6 bases, and 13 bases separated the two germline ends. The CDR3 runs 13 residues. The CDR3 loop reads CASSPRGGPEAFF. In DNA form, the CDR3 reads TGTGCCAGCAGCCCCCGGGGAGGACCTGAAGCTTTCTTT.

V is TRBV5-6 and J is TRBJ2-1; TRBD2 aligns across 15 bases. The length of the CDR3 is 15 residues. The V gene's germline CDR1 is SGHDT and CDR2 YYEEEE. V shed 4 bases and J 9 bases; nucleotides not matched to a gene: 5. The CDR3 DNA follows: TGTGCCAGCAGCCCGGGGACTAGCGGGGGGATTGAGCAGTTCTTC. This codes for CASSPGTSGGIEQFF.

The CDR3: CASSLTGGNADTQYF. The CDR3 nucleotides read TGTGCCAGCAGTTTGACAGGGGGTAACGCAGATACGCAGTATTTT. The rearrangement uses TRBV27 and TRBJ2-3; the match to TRBD1 covers 9 bases. The CDR3 extends over 15 amino acids. J was trimmed by 4 bases and V by 3 bases; bases with no gene match: 5. Germline V lookup: CDR1 MNHEY, CDR2 SMNVEV (reference sequence).

The chain couples TRBV4-1 to TRBJ2-3, with 8 bases matching TRBD2. The V segment lost 0 bases and the J segment 2 bases; nucleotides outside the gene matches: 7. This CDR3 is 17 amino acids long. Germline V lookup: CDR1 MGHRA, CDR2 YSYEKL. The CDR3 nucleotides are TGCGCCAGCAGCCAAGATCGAGGCGGGGGGCCCACAGATACGCAGTATTTT. Its translation: CASSQDRGGGPTDTQYF.

This chain uses TRBV4-1 with TRBJ2-3, with 7 bases matching TRBD1. This CDR3 region has 17 residues. Trimming removed 2 bases from V and 2 bases from J; junction bases left unmatched: 10. The germline CDR1 and CDR2 sequences are MGHRA and YSYEKL. The CDR3 protein is CASSQRPGQSLTDTQYF. As DNA, the CDR3 is TGCGCCAGCAGCCAAAGACCGGGACAGAGTCTCACAGATACGCAGTATTTT.

The gene calls are TRBV12-5 and TRBJ1-2, with D maybe TRBD1 (5 bases). Trimming removed 6 bases from V and 5 bases from J, with 22 bases in between. The germline gives CDR1 LGHNT, CDR2 FRNRAP. The length of the CDR3 is 16 residues. The CDR3 spells CASGAASDRILYGYTF. The CDR3 nucleotides read TGTGCTAGTGGGGCGGCTAGTGACAGAATCTTGTATGGCTACACCTTC.

A few counts support this clone. V is TRBV5-4 and J is TRBJ1-3; D uncertain. Germline lookup yields CDR1 SGHNT and CDR2 YYREEE (reference sequence). With 0 bases removed from V and 3 bases from J, the gap between germline ends came to 13 bases. The CDR3 runs 16 residues. Here the CDR3 DNA reads TGTGCCAGCAGCTTGGGGGTGCCCACGGGTGGAAACACCATATATTTT. This codes for CASSLGVPTGGNTIYF.

The rearrangement uses TRBV5-6 and TRBJ2-3, with TRBD1 matching over 10 bases. The V gene end was trimmed by 1 base and the J gene end by 10 bases; junction bases not matched to a gene: 6. Per the germline V gene, CDR1 is SGHDT and CDR2 is YYEEEE. This CDR3 spans 14 amino acids. CDR3 in DNA: TGTGCCAGCAGCTTGTTGACAGGGGGCGATGCGCAGTATTTT. Its protein product is CASSLLTGGDAQYF.

The chain employs TRBV7-9 and TRBJ2-3, with D unclear. The CDR3 has 12 amino acids. Germline V gives CDR1 SEHNR, CDR2 FQNEAQ (reference sequence). Deletions cut 5 bases from V and 2 bases from J, with 5 bases between. The CDR3 DNA reads TGTGCCAGCAGCGCAGACACAGATACGCAGTATTTT. The encoded protein is CASSADTDTQYF.

The chain couples TRBV10-3 to TRBJ2-1; D possibly corresponds to TRBD1 (5 bases). The germline V gene has CDR1 ENHRY and CDR2 SYGVKD. V was pared by 0 bases and J by 3 bases, with 9 bases between. The length of the CDR3 is 15 residues. The CDR3 nucleotides are TGTGCCATCAGTGAGTCTGGGGCGATCTACAATGAGCAGTTCTTC. Translated, it gives CAISESGAIYNEQFF.

The J gene is TRBJ2-1, the V gene TRBV27, with a weak D call TRBD1 (5 bases). There are 17 residues in the CDR3. V lost 2 bases and J 2 bases, leaving 16 bases between the germline ends. Germline loops: CDR1 MNHEY, CDR2 SMNVEV (reference sequence). The CDR3 DNA is TGTGCCAGCAGTTTAAACGCCCGACAGCTAACCTACAATGAGCAGTTCTTC. As protein: CASSLNARQLTYNEQFF.

This clone was observed a handful of times. CDR3 DNA sequence: TGTGCCATCAGCGAAGGGTTCAGGGAGAACACTGAAGCTTTCTTT. This codes for CAISEGFRENTEAFF. V is TRBV10-3 and J is TRBJ1-1; a weak D match, TRBD1 (5 bases). Trimming removed 6 bases from V and 1 base from J, with 15 bases in between. The CDR3 consists of 15 residues. Looked up from germline, CDR1 is ENHRY and CDR2 is SYGVKD.

This chain joins TRBV7-3 and TRBJ2-7; 15 positions agree with TRBD2. Germline CDR1 reads SGHTA; CDR2 reads FQGTGA. The CDR3 is made up of 17 amino acids. Trimming removed 1 base from V and 3 bases from J; junction bases left unmatched: 4. CDR3 amino acids: CASSLMGLAGGFYEQYV. CDR3 in DNA: TGTGCCAGCAGCTTAATGGGACTAGCGGGGGGTTTCTACGAGCAGTACGTC.

This chain uses TRBV28 with TRBJ2-1, with TRBD1 identical over 9 bases. The CDR3 length is 14 residues. Germline V lookup: CDR1 MDHEN, CDR2 SYDVKM. With V trimmed by 6 bases and J by 5 bases, 5 bases remained unmatched. The CDR3: CASRDRTGDNEQFF. CDR3 bases: TGTGCCAGCAGGGATCGGACAGGGGACAATGAGCAGTTCTTC.

The chain links TRBV2 to TRBJ1-3; the D gene is possibly TRBD1 (5 bases). The CDR3 covers 19 residues. V lost 3 bases to trimming and J lost 0 bases, with 21 bases between them. From germline, CDR1 is SNHLY and CDR2 FYNNEI. CDR3 DNA sequence: TGTGCCAGCAGTGACCTTTATTCTCTGGGACTGAACTCTGGAAACACCATATATTTT. It is translated as CASSDLYSLGLNSGNTIYF.

This chain uses TRBV29-1 with TRBJ1-1; TRBD1 matches 10 bases. With V trimmed by 7 bases and J by 4 bases, 9 bases remained unmatched. Germline CDR1 SQVTM, CDR2 ANQGSEA. The CDR3 is made up of 14 amino acids. The CDR3 loop is CSGYPGQGSTEAFF. CDR3 bases: TGCAGCGGTTATCCGGGACAGGGGTCCACTGAAGCTTTCTTT.

V and J are TRBV11-2 and TRBJ2-2, with 8 bases identical to TRBD1. The germline CDR1 and CDR2 sequences are SGHAT and FQNNGV. V lost 4 bases, J lost 6 bases, and 16 bases stayed unmatched. The CDR3 contains 18 residues. CDR3 nucleotide sequence: TGTGCCAGCAGCTCACCATGGGACAGGTTTGGCAGGGCCGGGGAGCTGTTTTTT. Its translation is CASSSPWDRFGRAGELFF.

The chain links TRBV7-6 to TRBJ2-1; D unresolved. Germline values: CDR1 SGHVS, CDR2 FNYEAQ. The CDR3 contains 16 residues. V lost 7 bases, J lost 5 bases, and 21 bases lay in between. The CDR3 spells CASTSIDRAVDNEQFF. Written as DNA, the CDR3 is TGTGCCAGCACCTCCATCGATAGAGCTGTTGACAATGAGCAGTTCTTC.

This clone has just one count. This chain uses TRBV10-3 with TRBJ1-1; perhaps TRBD1 as D (5 bases). The V end was cut by 0 bases, the J end by 0 bases, with 11 bases between. CDR1 is ENHRY and CDR2 is SYGVKD in the germline V gene. The CDR3 is 16 residues long. This CDR3 reads CAISESSRAMNTEAFF. The CDR3 DNA follows: TGTGCCATCAGTGAGTCTTCCAGGGCCATGAACACTGAAGCTTTCTTT.